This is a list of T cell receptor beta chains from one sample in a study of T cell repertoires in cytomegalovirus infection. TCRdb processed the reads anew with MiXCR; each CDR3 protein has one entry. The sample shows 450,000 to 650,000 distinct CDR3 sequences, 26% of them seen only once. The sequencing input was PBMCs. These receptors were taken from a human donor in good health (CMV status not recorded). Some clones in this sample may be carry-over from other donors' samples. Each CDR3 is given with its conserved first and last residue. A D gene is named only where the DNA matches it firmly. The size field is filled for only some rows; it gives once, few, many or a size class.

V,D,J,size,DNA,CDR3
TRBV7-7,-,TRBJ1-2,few,TGTGCTAGCAGCTTGAGAAGGATCCACTATGGCTACACCTTC,CASSLRRIHYGYTF
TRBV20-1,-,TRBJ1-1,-,TGCAGTGCTAGAGATAGTAGCGGGGGCGGGGTAAGGTTGCACACTGAAGCTTTCTTT,CSARDSSGGGVRLHTEAFF
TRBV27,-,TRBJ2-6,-,TGTGCCAGCACCCCCCGGATCCTCAGCTCTGGGGCCAACGTCCTGACTTTC,CASTPRILSSGANVLTF
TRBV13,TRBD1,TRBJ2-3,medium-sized,TGTGCCAGCAGCCCCGGGACAGGGACAGATACGCAGTATTTT,CASSPGTGTDTQYF
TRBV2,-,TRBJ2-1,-,TGTGCCAGCAGTTCCCGACAAATCGATGAGCAGTTCTTC,CASSSRQIDEQFF
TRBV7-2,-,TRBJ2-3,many,TGTGCCAGCAGGATAAGTGGGGTTAGCACAGATACGCAGTATTTT,CASRISGVSTDTQYF
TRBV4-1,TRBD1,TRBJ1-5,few,TGCGCCAGCAGCCCCAGACAGGGGGAGCATCAGCCCCAGCATTTT,CASSPRQGEHQPQHF
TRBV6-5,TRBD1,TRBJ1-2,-,TGTGCCAGCAGTGGAGGGAGCCAGGGGGCTTTTAATTATGGCTACACCTTC,CASSGGSQGAFNYGYTF
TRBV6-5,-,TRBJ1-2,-,TGTGCCAGCAGTACCTCGGTGGGCTCCCCTAACTATGGCTACACCTTC,CASSTSVGSPNYGYTF
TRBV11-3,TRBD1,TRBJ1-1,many,TGTGCCAGCAGCTTAGGGGACAGTCCTGAAGCTTTCTTT,CASSLGDSPEAFF
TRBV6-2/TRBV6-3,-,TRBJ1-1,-,TGTGCCAGCAGTTACTACGGGGGAGAAGCTGAAGCTTTCTTT,CASSYYGGEAEAFF
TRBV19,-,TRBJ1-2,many,TGTGCCAGTAGTGAGAGAGTGGACGGCTACACCTTC,CASSERVDGYTF
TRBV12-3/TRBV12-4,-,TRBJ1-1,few,TGTGCCAGCACCAGACACGCCTATGAAGCTTTCTTT,CASTRHAYEAFF
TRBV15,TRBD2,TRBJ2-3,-,TGTGCCACCAGCAGCGGGAGGGCGAGAGATACGCAGTATTTT,CATSSGRARDTQYF
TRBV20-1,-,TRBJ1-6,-,TGCAGTGCTAGAGATCGCGATTCACCCCTCCACTTT,CSARDRDSPLHF
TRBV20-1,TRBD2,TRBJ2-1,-,TGCAGTGCTCGTCCCGGCGGGAGGCTGGATGAGCAGTTCTTC,CSARPGGRLDEQFF
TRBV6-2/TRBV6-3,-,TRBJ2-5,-,TGTGCCAGCAGCCCCACCTGGGTGCGAGAGACCCAGTACTTC,CASSPTWVRETQYF
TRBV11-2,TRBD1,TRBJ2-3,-,TGTGCCAGCAGCTTAGATCAAGGGACAGCTAGCACAGATACGCAGTATTTT,CASSLDQGTASTDTQYF
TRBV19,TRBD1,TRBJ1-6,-,TGTGCCACCGGGACAGGGGCTTACCTGACTTCACCCCTCCACTTT,CATGTGAYLTSPLHF
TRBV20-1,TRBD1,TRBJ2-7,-,TGCAGTGCTAGAGATCTCCGGGACAGGGGCTACGAGCAGTACTTC,CSARDLRDRGYEQYF
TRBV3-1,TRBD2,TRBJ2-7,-,TGTGCCAGCAGCCAGACTAGCGGGATCTACGAGCAGTACTTC,CASSQTSGIYEQYF
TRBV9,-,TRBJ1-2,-,TGTGCCAGCAGCGTTGGGCAGGGTCCCAACTATGGCTACACCTTC,CASSVGQGPNYGYTF
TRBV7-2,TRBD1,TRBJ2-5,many,TGTGCCAGCAGCTCTTGGGACAGGGGATTACTAGGTCAGGAGACCCAGTACTTC,CASSSWDRGLLGQETQYF
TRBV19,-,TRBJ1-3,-,TGTGCCAGTAGTATACTTGGACGGACGGGATACTCTGGAAACACCATATATTTT,CASSILGRTGYSGNTIYF
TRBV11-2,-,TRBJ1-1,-,TGTGCCAGCAGCTTGAGGGCGCAGGACACTGAAGCTTTCTTT,CASSLRAQDTEAFF
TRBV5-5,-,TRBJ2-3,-,TGTGCCAGCAGCTTGGGGGGGGAAGGGGGCCTAACAGATACGCAGTATTTT,CASSLGGEGGLTDTQYF
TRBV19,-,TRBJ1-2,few,TGTGCCAGTACCAGGGACCATTTCCACTATGGCTACACCTTC,CASTRDHFHYGYTF
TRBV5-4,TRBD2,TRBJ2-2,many,TGTGCCAGCAGCTTGGCCTGGCGGGAGGGCTACACCGGGGAGCTGTTTTTT,CASSLAWREGYTGELFF
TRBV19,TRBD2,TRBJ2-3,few,TGTGCCAGTAGTATCTCTAGCGGGAACACAGATACGCAGTATTTT,CASSISSGNTDTQYF
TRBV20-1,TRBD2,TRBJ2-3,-,TGCAGTGCTATTTGGACTAGCGGCACAGATACGCAGTATTTT,CSAIWTSGTDTQYF
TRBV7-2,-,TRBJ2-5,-,TGTGCCAGCAGCCGATCTAGCGACGAGACCCAGTACTTC,CASSRSSDETQYF
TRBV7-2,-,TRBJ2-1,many,TGTGCCAGCAGCTTAGTTCTAACCAGCAATGAGCAGTTCTTC,CASSLVLTSNEQFF
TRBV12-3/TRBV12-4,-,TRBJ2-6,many,TGTGCCAGCAGGGCCTCTGGGGCCAACGTCCTGACTTTC,CASRASGANVLTF
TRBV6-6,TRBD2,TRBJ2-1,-,TGTGCCAGCAGTTACGGGACTAGCGGGAGTTTGAATGAGCAGTTCTTC,CASSYGTSGSLNEQFF
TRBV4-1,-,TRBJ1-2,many,TGCGCCAGCAGCCAAGTCGACATGGGGTTGGCAGCCCCATATGGCTACACCTTC,CASSQVDMGLAAPYGYTF
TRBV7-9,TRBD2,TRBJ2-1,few,TGTGCCAGCAGCTCAGCGGGGGCTCTCAATGAGCAGTTCTTC,CASSSAGALNEQFF
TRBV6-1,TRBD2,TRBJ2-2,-,TGTGCCAGCACCCGACTAGCGGGATCCACCGGGGAGCTGTTTTTT,CASTRLAGSTGELFF
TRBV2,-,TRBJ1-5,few,TGTGCCAGCAGTGGGGGGAGGTATCAGCCCCAGCATTTT,CASSGGRYQPQHF
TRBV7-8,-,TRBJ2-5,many,TGTGCCAGCAGCTTTATAGGCCCGGTTGGGGAGACCCAGTACTTC,CASSFIGPVGETQYF
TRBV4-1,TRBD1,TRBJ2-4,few,TGCGCCAGCAGACAGGGGGATTATCCCAAAAACATTCAGTACTTC,CASRQGDYPKNIQYF
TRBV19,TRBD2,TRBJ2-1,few,TGTGCCAGTAGTATGGGGTATAGCGGGAACACCTACAATGAGCAGTTCTTC,CASSMGYSGNTYNEQFF
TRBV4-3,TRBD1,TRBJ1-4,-,TGCGCCAGCAGCCAGACCCGGGACAGGGTAGAAAAACTGTTTTTT,CASSQTRDRVEKLFF
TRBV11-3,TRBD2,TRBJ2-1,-,TGTGCCAGCAGCTTTGACGGGAGGGATGAGCAGTTCTTC,CASSFDGRDEQFF
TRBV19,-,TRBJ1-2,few,TGTGCCAGTAGTATGGGGAGGAGTCCCAACTATGGCTACACCTTC,CASSMGRSPNYGYTF
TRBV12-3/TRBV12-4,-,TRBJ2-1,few,TGTGCCAGCAGTTTACTTCACTTAGAGCAGTTCTTC,CASSLLHLEQFF
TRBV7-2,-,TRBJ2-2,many,TGTGCCAGCAGCTCTGGACTCACCGGGGAGCTGTTTTTT,CASSSGLTGELFF
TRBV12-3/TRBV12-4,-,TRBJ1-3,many,TGTGCCGACTGCAAGAGCTCTGGAAACACCATATATTTT,CADCKSSGNTIYF
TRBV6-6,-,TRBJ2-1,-,TGTGCCAGCATGGGGGCCCATACCGGGACTCTTTACAATGAGCAGTTCTTC,CASMGAHTGTLYNEQFF
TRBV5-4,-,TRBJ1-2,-,TGTGCCAGCAGCTTTACAGGTAGAGGCTACACCTTC,CASSFTGRGYTF
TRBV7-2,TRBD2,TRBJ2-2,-,TGTGCCAGCAGCTTAGACGGGAGGGCCGCCGGGGAGCTGTTTTTT,CASSLDGRAAGELFF
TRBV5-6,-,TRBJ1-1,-,TGTGCCAGCAGCGATACTAAACAGGGTTTTGAAGCTTTCTTT,CASSDTKQGFEAFF
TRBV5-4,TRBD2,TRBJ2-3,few,TGTGCCAGCAGCTTGGACGAGGCGGGAGTGGGAACAGATACGCAGTATTTT,CASSLDEAGVGTDTQYF
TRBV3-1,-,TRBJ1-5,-,TGTGCCAGCAGCCAAGATCCGACGGGGGGTTGGGGCAATCAGCCCCAGCATTTT,CASSQDPTGGWGNQPQHF
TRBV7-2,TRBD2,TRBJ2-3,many,TGTGCCAGCAGCTTTACTAGCGTTAATACGCAGTATTTT,CASSFTSVNTQYF
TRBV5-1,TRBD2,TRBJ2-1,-,TGCGCCAGCAGCGAAGGGACTAGCGGGAGGGAGCAGTTCTTC,CASSEGTSGREQFF
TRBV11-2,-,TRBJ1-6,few,TGTGCCAGCACCCGTACCGGGACGGTTAATTCACCCCTCCACTTT,CASTRTGTVNSPLHF
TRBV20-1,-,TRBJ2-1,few,TGCAGTGTCGGGACTGTACCTTACAATGAGCAGTTCTTC,CSVGTVPYNEQFF
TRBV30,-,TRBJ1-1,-,TGTGCCTGGAGACGAGGGCAAGACACTGAAGCTTTCTTT,CAWRRGQDTEAFF
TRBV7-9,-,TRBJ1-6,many,TGTGCCAGCAGCAATCCGGCAGCGACTATCTATAATTCACCCCTCCACTTT,CASSNPAATIYNSPLHF